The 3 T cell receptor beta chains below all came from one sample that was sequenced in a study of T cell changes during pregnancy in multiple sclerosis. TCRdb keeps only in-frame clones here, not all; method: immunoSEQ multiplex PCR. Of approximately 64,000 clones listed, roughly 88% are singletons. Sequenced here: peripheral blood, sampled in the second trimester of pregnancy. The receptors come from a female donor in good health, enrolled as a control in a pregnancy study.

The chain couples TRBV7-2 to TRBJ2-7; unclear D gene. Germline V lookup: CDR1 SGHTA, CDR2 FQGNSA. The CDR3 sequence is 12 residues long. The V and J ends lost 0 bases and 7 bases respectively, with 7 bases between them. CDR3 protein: CASSLAMREQYF. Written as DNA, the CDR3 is TGTGCCAGCAGCTTAGCGATGCGGGAGCAGTACTTC.

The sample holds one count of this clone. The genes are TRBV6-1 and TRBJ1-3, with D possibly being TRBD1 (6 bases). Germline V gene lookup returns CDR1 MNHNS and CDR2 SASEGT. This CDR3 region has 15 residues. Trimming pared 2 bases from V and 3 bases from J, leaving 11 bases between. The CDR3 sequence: CASSEMGAGGNTIYF. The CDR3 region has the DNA TGTGCCAGCAGTGAAATGGGGGCTGGTGGAAACACCATATATTTT.

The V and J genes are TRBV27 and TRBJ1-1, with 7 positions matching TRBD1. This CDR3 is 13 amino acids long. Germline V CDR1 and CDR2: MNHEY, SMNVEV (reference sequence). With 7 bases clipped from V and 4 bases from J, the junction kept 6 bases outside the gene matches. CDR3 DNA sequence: TGTGCCAGCAACCTACAGGGGAGCACTGAAGCTTTCTTT. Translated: CASNLQGSTEAFF.